The 13 T cell receptor beta chains reported below all come from one sample, sequenced in a study of beta chain features in type 1 diabetes. Every isolated RNA sample was fully reverse transcribed, so sequencing captured expressed TCRB transcripts. TCRdb's copy holds only in-frame clones and misses some; the assay was immunoSEQ multiplex PCR. The profile covers around 500,000 clones, with approximately 28% appearing a single time and around 0.065% taken by the ten largest. The specimen sequenced was naive CD4+ T cells from blood. These receptors were collected from a man between 18 and 35 years old in good health.

Note on this clone: Other DNA sequences in this sample translate to the same CDR3. The chain employs TRBV5-1 and TRBJ2-1; D is ambiguous. The CDR3 is made up of 16 amino acids. The V end was cut by 0 bases, the J end by 0 bases, with 10 bases between. Germline V gene sequence: CDR1 SGHRS, CDR2 YFSETQ. Written as DNA, the CDR3 is TGCGCCAGCAGCTTGGGTGCGGCGAGCTCCTACAATGAGCAGTTCTTC. This sequence encodes CASSLGAASSYNEQFF.

V and J are TRBV29-1 and TRBJ2-5; 7 nucleotides match TRBD2. CDR3 length: 11 amino acids. Germline V gene sequence: CDR1 SQVTM, CDR2 ANQGSEA. Unmatched junction bases numbered 4, after V lost 7 bases and J lost 5 bases. The chain's CDR3 is CSAREGETQYF. The DNA for the CDR3 is TGCAGCGCCAGGGAGGGGGAGACCCAGTACTTC. Complete variable domain (other parts from reference TRBV29-1 and TRBJ2-5): SAVISQKPSRDICQRGTSLTIQCQVDSQVTMMFWYRQQPGQSLTLIATANQGSEATYESGFVIDKFPISRPNLTFSTLTVSNMSPEDSSIYLCSAREGETQYFGPGTRLLVL.

The rearrangement joins TRBV12-5 to TRBJ2-7; unclear D gene. Trimming removed 1 base at V and 2 bases at J, with 9 bases between. The CDR3 consists of 14 residues. Germline V lookup: CDR1 LGHNT, CDR2 FRNRAP. The CDR3 here is CASGLGQDAYEQYF. The CDR3 bases are TGTGCTAGTGGTTTGGGCCAGGATGCCTACGAGCAGTACTTC. Drawing the rest from reference TRBV12-5 and TRBJ2-7, the complete variable domain is DARVTQTPRHKVTEMGQEVTMRCQPILGHNTVFWYRQTMMQGLELLAYFRNRAPLDDSGMPKDRFSAEMPDATLATLKIQPSEPRDSAVYFCASGLGQDAYEQYFGPGTRLTVT.

The V call is TRBV7-9, the J call TRBJ2-7; 12 nucleotides line up with TRBD2. This CDR3 is 17 amino acids long. Germline V gene data show CDR1 as SEHNR and CDR2 as FQNEAQ (reference sequence). V was clipped by 5 bases and J by 0 bases; unmatched bases: 8. The CDR3 DNA follows: TGTGCCAGCAGCCTCCCTAGCGGGAGGGCCTCCTCCTACGAGCAGTACTTC. It codes for CASSLPSGRASSYEQYF.

This clone was counted between two and nine times. This rearrangement joins TRBV7-6 to TRBJ2-7, with 10 bases lining up with TRBD2. The germline CDR1 and CDR2 sequences are SGHVS and FNYEAQ. The CDR3 consists of 14 residues. The V gene end was trimmed by 5 bases and the J gene end by 3 bases; junction bases not matched to a gene: 4. The CDR3 loop is CASSPTSGLYEQYF. The DNA for the CDR3 is TGTGCCAGCAGCCCGACTAGCGGGCTCTACGAGCAGTACTTC.

This clone has a handful of counts. The rearrangement joins TRBV29-1 to TRBJ2-4, with D possibly being TRBD1 or TRBD2 (6 bases each). Germline CDR1 SQVTM, CDR2 ANQGSEA. V lost 4 bases to trimming and J lost 9 bases, with 10 bases between them. The CDR3 length is 11 residues. CDR3 bases: TGCAGCGTTGCAGAGGGGGGCATTCAGTACTTC. Protein: CSVAEGGIQYF.

The chain is built from TRBV7-6 and TRBJ2-1; TRBD2 matches at 8 bases. Germline CDR1 reads SGHVS; CDR2 reads FNYEAQ. The length of the CDR3 is 16 residues. The V segment lost 5 bases and the J segment 6 bases; nucleotides outside the gene matches: 12. The CDR3 region has the DNA TGTGCCAGCAGCCATCCCGGGACTAGTAGCGCCAATGAGCAGTTCTTC. Translation gives CASSHPGTSSANEQFF.

The genes are TRBV29-1 and TRBJ2-7, with D perhaps matching TRBD1 (6 bases). The CDR3 extends over 13 amino acids. Germline V gene sequence: CDR1 SQVTM, CDR2 ANQGSEA. V lost 1 base, J lost 5 bases, and 12 bases lay in between. CDR3 protein: CSVEGDRSDEQYF. As DNA, the CDR3 is TGCAGCGTTGAAGGTGACAGGTCCGACGAGCAGTACTTC.

The rearrangement uses TRBV6-1 and TRBJ1-5, with a tentative D call TRBD1 (6 bases). The CDR3 consists of 17 residues. V was shortened by 4 bases and J by 2 bases, with 18 bases between the two germline ends. Germline V CDR1 and CDR2: MNHNS, SASEGT. The CDR3 reads CASSVFAGAVGNQPQHF. The CDR3 DNA is TGTGCCAGCAGTGTATTTGCGGGGGCGGTAGGCAATCAGCCCCAGCATTTT.

V is TRBV2 and J is TRBJ2-3; D is ambiguous. The CDR3 consists of 13 residues. V shed 5 bases and J shed 4 bases, with 10 bases lying between them. CDR1 and CDR2 (germline): SNHLY, FYNNEI. Written as DNA, the CDR3 is TGTGCCAGCAGTCCTGGGCGGTCAGATACGCAGTATTTT. This translates into CASSPGRSDTQYF.

This clone was observed a handful of times. V usage is TRBV4-1 and J usage is TRBJ1-1, with a tentative D call TRBD1 (6 bases). CDR1 is MGHRA, CDR2 YSYEKL, per germline. V was trimmed by 3 bases and J by 3 bases, leaving 17 bases between them. This CDR3 is 16 amino acids long. This chain's CDR3 is CASSQNRVGAYTEAFF. CDR3 DNA: TGCGCCAGCAGCCAGAACAGGGTAGGAGCCTACACTGAAGCTTTCTTT.

J is TRBJ1-1 and V is TRBV15; no firm D call. There are 14 residues in the CDR3. The germline gives CDR1 LNHNV, CDR2 YYDKDF (reference sequence). With 1 base removed from V and 6 bases from J, the gap between germline ends came to 12 bases. The CDR3 loop is CATSRGELAAEAFF. In DNA, the CDR3 is TGTGCCACCAGCAGAGGAGAGTTGGCTGCTGAAGCTTTCTTT. The whole variable domain, remainder taken from reference TRBV15 and TRBJ1-1, is DAMVIQNPRYQVTQFGKPVTLSCSQTLNHNVMYWYQQKSSQAPKLLFHYYDKDFNNEADTPDNFQSRRPNTSFCFLDIRSPGLGDTAMYLCATSRGELAAEAFFGQGTRLTVV.

Comments on this clone: Different DNA sequences within this sample yield the same CDR3. V usage is TRBV29-1 and J usage is TRBJ2-7; TRBD2 matches 9 bases. Germline CDR1 SQVTM, CDR2 ANQGSEA. The V and J ends lost 7 bases and 4 bases, in that order; junction bases with no gene match: 5. CDR3 length: 12 residues. CDR3: CSGTSASYEQYF. CDR3 coding DNA: TGCAGCGGGACTAGCGCCTCTTACGAGCAGTACTTC.